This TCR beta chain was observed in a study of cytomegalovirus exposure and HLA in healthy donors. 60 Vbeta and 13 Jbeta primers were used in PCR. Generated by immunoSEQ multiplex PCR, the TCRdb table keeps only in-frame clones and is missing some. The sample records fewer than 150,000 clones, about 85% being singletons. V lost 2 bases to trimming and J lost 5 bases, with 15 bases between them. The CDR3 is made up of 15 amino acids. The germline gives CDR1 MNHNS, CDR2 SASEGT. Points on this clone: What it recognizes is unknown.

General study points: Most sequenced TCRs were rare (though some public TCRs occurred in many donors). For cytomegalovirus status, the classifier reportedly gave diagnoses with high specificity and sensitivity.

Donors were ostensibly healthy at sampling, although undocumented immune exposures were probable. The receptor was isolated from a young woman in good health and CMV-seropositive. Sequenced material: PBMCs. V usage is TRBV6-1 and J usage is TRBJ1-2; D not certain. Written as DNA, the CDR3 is TGTGCCAGCAGTGAATTTGAGGTCGCCCCTTATGGCTACACCTTC. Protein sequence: CASSEFEVAPYGYTF.